Here is one TCR beta chain with its context. This record comes from a study of CD8+CD57+ T cells in acquired aplastic anemia. Previously, flow cytometry had revealed CD8+CD57+ cell expansion in the patients chosen for sequencing. Everyone among the patients had severe acquired aplastic anemia. Trimming pared 2 bases from V and 0 bases from J, leaving 5 bases between. CDR1 and CDR2 (germline): SGDLS, YYNGEE. This CDR3 is 13 amino acids long. Both TCR beta VDJ combination and CDR3 sequence profiling were carried out. Genomic DNA was the template for this profiling. TCRdb re-analysed the reads in MiXCR, keeping a single row per CDR3 protein. The data show 150,000 to 200,000 distinct CDR3 sequences, approximately 48% seen once.

The TCR was taken from a human donor with aplastic anemia. The sample was sorted CD4+, CD8+, or CD8+CD57+ T cells (not recorded which) from PBMCs. The chain links TRBV9 to TRBJ2-5; D unclear. CDR3 sequence reads: CASSVTDQETQYF. The CDR3, as DNA: TGTGCCAGCAGCGTGACGGACCAAGAGACCCAGTACTTC.